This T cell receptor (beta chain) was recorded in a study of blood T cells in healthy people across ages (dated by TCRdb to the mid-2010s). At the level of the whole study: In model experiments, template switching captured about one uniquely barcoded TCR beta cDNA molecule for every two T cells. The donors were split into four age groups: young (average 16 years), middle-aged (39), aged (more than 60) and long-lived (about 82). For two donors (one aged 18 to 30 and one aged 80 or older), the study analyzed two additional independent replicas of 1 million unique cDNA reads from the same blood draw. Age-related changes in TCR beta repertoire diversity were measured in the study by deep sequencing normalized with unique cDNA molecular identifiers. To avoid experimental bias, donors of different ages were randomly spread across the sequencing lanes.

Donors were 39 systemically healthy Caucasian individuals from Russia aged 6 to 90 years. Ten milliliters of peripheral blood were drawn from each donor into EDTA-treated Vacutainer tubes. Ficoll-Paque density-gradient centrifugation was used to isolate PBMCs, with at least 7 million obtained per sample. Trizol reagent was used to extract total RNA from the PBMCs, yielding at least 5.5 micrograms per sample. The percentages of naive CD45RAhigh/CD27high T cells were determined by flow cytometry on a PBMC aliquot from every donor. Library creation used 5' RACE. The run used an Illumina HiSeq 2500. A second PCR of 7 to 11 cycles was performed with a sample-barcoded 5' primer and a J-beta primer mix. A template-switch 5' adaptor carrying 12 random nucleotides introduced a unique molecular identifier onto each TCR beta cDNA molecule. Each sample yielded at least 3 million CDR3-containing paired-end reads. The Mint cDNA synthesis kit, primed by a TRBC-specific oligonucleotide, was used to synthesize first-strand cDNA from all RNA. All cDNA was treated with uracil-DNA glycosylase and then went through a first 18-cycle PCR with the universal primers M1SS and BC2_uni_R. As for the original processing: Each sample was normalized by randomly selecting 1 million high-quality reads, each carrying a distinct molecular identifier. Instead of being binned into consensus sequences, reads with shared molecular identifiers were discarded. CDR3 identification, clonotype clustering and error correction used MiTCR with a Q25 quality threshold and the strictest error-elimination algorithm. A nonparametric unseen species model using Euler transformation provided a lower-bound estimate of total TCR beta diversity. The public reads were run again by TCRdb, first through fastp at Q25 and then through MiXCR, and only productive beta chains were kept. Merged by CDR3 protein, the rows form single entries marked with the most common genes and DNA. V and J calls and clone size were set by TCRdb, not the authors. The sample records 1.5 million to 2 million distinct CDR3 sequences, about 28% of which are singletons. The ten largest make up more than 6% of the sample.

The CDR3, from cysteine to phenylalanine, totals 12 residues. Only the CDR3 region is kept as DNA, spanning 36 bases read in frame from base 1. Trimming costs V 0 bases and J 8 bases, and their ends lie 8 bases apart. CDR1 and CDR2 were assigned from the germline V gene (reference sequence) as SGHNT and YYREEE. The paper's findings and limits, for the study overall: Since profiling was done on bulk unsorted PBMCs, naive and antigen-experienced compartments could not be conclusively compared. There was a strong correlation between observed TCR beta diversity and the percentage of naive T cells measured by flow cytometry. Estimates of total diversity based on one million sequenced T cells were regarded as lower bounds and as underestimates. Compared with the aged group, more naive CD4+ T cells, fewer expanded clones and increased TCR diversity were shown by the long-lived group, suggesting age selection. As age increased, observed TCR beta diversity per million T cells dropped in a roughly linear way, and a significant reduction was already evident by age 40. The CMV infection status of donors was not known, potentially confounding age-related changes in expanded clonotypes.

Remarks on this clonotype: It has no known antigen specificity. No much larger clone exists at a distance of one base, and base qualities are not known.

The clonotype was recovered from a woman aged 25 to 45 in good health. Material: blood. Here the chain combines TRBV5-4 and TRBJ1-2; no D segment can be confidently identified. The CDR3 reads CASSLEQNGYTF. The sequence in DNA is TGTGCCAGCAGCTTGGAACAGAACGGCTACACCTTC. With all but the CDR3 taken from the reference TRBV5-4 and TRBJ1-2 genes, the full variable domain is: ETGVTQSPTHLIKTRGQQVTLRCSSQSGHNTVSWYQQALGQGPQFIFQYYREEENGRGNFPPRFSGLQFPNYSSELNVNALELDDSALYLCASSLEQNGYTFGSGTRLTVV.